The rows below give T cell receptor beta chains drawn from one sample of a study of blood T cell repertoires in COVID-19. The protocol was immunoSEQ multiplex PCR, while the TCRdb copy is restricted to in-frame clones and leaves out a portion. Among about 370,000 clones, 85% to 90% were seen once, and the ten largest hold 1%. The specimen sequenced was PBMCs or T cells enriched from blood (not recorded which). The source of these receptors is a man between 18 and 35 years old who had recovered from COVID-19. Both conserved end residues are part of each CDR3. D genes are given only for firm matches. Not all rows give a size; the values are once, few, many and, for expanded clones, a class.

clone_size: -
v_call: TRBV19
d_call: TRBD1
j_call: TRBJ1-5
cdr3_aa: CATTIPGQGNQPQHF
cdr3_nt: TGTGCCACTACTATACCGGGACAGGGTAATCAGCCCCAGCATTTT

clone_size: -
v_call: TRBV11-2
d_call: TRBD2
j_call: TRBJ2-7
cdr3_aa: CASSLSGRASYEQYF
cdr3_nt: TGTGCCAGCAGCCTTAGCGGGAGGGCCTCCTACGAGCAGTACTTC

clone_size: -
v_call: TRBV6-1
d_call: -
j_call: TRBJ2-7
cdr3_aa: CASSGEGGLGSSYEQYF
cdr3_nt: TGTGCCAGCAGTGGAGAGGGGGGGCTTGGTAGCTCCTACGAGCAGTACTTC

clone_size: -
v_call: TRBV6-5
d_call: TRBD1
j_call: TRBJ1-2
cdr3_aa: CASRNTGGANYGYTF
cdr3_nt: TGTGCCAGCAGGAATACAGGGGGCGCTAACTATGGCTACACCTTC

clone_size: -
v_call: TRBV6-2/TRBV6-3
d_call: -
j_call: TRBJ1-5
cdr3_aa: CASSYSGTRNQPQHF
cdr3_nt: TGTGCCAGCAGTTACTCCGGGACACGGAATCAGCCCCAGCATTTT

clone_size: once
v_call: TRBV19
d_call: TRBD2
j_call: TRBJ2-1
cdr3_aa: CASSGGLPNEQFF
cdr3_nt: TGTGCCAGTAGTGGGGGACTACCCAATGAGCAGTTCTTC

clone_size: -
v_call: TRBV3-1/TRBV3-2
d_call: TRBD2
j_call: TRBJ2-7
cdr3_aa: CASGTSGTYEQYF
cdr3_nt: TGTGCCAGCGGGACTAGCGGTACCTACGAGCAGTACTTC

clone_size: -
v_call: TRBV24-1
d_call: -
j_call: TRBJ2-3
cdr3_aa: CATSRGATDTQYF
cdr3_nt: TGTGCCACCAGCAGGGGAGCAACAGATACGCAGTATTTT

clone_size: once
v_call: TRBV18
d_call: -
j_call: TRBJ2-7
cdr3_aa: CASQGTSYEQYF
cdr3_nt: TGTGCCAGCCAGGGTACCTCCTACGAGCAGTACTTC

clone_size: once
v_call: TRBV4-1
d_call: -
j_call: TRBJ2-3
cdr3_aa: CASSLGAVGGTDTQYF
cdr3_nt: TGCGCCAGCAGCCTTGGAGCGGTTGGGGGCACAGATACGCAGTATTTT

clone_size: -
v_call: TRBV28
d_call: -
j_call: TRBJ1-1
cdr3_aa: CASSFSGGTDEAFF
cdr3_nt: TGTGCCAGCAGTTTCTCAGGAGGGACCGATGAAGCTTTCTTT

clone_size: -
v_call: TRBV28
d_call: -
j_call: TRBJ1-5
cdr3_aa: CASSFNLRHRLNQPQHF
cdr3_nt: TGTGCCAGCAGTTTTAATCTGCGACATAGGCTCAATCAGCCCCAGCATTTT

clone_size: -
v_call: TRBV25-1
d_call: -
j_call: TRBJ2-7
cdr3_aa: CASTYSGASYEQYF
cdr3_nt: TGTGCCAGCACTTACTCAGGGGCCTCCTACGAGCAGTACTTC

clone_size: -
v_call: TRBV18
d_call: TRBD1
j_call: TRBJ1-6
cdr3_aa: CASSPGLGQGQNSPLHF
cdr3_nt: TGTGCCAGCTCACCTGGACTCGGACAGGGACAAAATTCACCCCTCCACTTT

clone_size: once
v_call: TRBV5-1
d_call: -
j_call: TRBJ1-1
cdr3_aa: CASSLFGQMNTEAFF
cdr3_nt: TGCGCCAGCAGCTTGTTTGGACAGATGAACACTGAAGCTTTCTTT

clone_size: once
v_call: TRBV5-1
d_call: -
j_call: TRBJ1-2
cdr3_aa: CASSFEGADGYTF
cdr3_nt: TGCGCCAGCAGCTTCGAAGGGGCCGATGGCTACACCTTC

clone_size: -
v_call: TRBV7-9
d_call: -
j_call: TRBJ2-1
cdr3_aa: CASSLAEYYYNEQFF
cdr3_nt: TGTGCCAGCAGCTTAGCGGAGTACTATTACAATGAGCAGTTCTTC

clone_size: -
v_call: TRBV2
d_call: TRBD1
j_call: TRBJ2-7
cdr3_aa: CASSERDRGRLWSYEQYF
cdr3_nt: TGTGCCAGCAGTGAACGGGACAGGGGGCGTCTATGGTCCTACGAGCAGTACTTC

clone_size: -
v_call: TRBV11-1
d_call: TRBD2
j_call: TRBJ2-3
cdr3_aa: CASSFRDYQLDF
cdr3_nt: TGTGCCAGCAGCTTTCGGGACTACCAACTTGATTTT

clone_size: -
v_call: TRBV3-1/TRBV3-2
d_call: TRBD1
j_call: TRBJ1-2
cdr3_aa: CASSQVLLRQGAGGYTF
cdr3_nt: TGTGCCAGCAGCCAAGTTTTATTGCGACAGGGGGCGGGTGGCTACACCTTC

clone_size: -
v_call: TRBV19
d_call: -
j_call: TRBJ1-1
cdr3_aa: CASRGSQQNTEAFF
cdr3_nt: TGTGCCAGCCGTGGCAGTCAACAGAACACTGAAGCTTTCTTT

clone_size: -
v_call: TRBV5-1
d_call: TRBD2
j_call: TRBJ2-3
cdr3_aa: CASSQSGASTDTQYF
cdr3_nt: TGCGCCAGCAGCCAAAGCGGGGCCTCCACAGATACGCAGTATTTT

clone_size: -
v_call: TRBV7-9
d_call: TRBD2
j_call: TRBJ2-1
cdr3_aa: CAPGGSSYNEQFF
cdr3_nt: TGTGCCCCCGGGGGGAGCTCCTACAATGAGCAGTTCTTC

clone_size: -
v_call: TRBV19
d_call: -
j_call: TRBJ2-1
cdr3_aa: CASSTRGTAGWDEQFF
cdr3_nt: TGTGCCAGTAGTACCCGGGGGACGGCCGGATGGGATGAGCAGTTCTTC

clone_size: -
v_call: TRBV7-8
d_call: TRBD2
j_call: TRBJ2-6
cdr3_aa: CASSLKGTSGRVGGGANVLTF
cdr3_nt: TGTGCCAGCAGCTTAAAAGGGACTAGCGGGAGGGTAGGAGGTGGGGCCAACGTCCTGACTTTC

clone_size: -
v_call: TRBV6-5
d_call: -
j_call: TRBJ2-3
cdr3_aa: CASRKGLVADTQYF
cdr3_nt: TGTGCCAGCAGAAAGGGGCTAGTGGCAGATACGCAGTATTTT

clone_size: few
v_call: TRBV12-3/TRBV12-4
d_call: -
j_call: TRBJ1-5
cdr3_aa: CASSLSGRGQHF
cdr3_nt: TGTGCCAGCAGCCTTTCGGGTCGGGGCCAGCATTTT

clone_size: -
v_call: TRBV19
d_call: -
j_call: TRBJ2-5
cdr3_aa: CATRGAKETQYF
cdr3_nt: TGTGCCACAAGGGGCGCGAAAGAGACCCAGTACTTC

clone_size: -
v_call: TRBV4-1
d_call: -
j_call: TRBJ1-3
cdr3_aa: CASSPGGRVAGNTIYF
cdr3_nt: TGCGCCAGCAGCCCGGGGGGAAGGGTCGCAGGAAACACCATATATTTT